This T cell receptor beta chain emerged from a study of human versus mouse CDR3 diversity and MHC coevolution. Sequenced by immunoSEQ multiplex PCR; TCRdb stores in-frame clones only, minus some. The table records roughly 80,000 clones, 80% to 95% of them present only once. V was shortened by 3 bases and J by 2 bases, with 4 bases between the two germline ends. CDR1 and CDR2 (germline): MDHEN, SYDVKM. The CDR3 length is 12 residues. The J gene is TRBJ1-2, the V gene TRBV28; D not resolved. Sequencing was done on a sample of naive CD4+ T cells from blood. Subset here: CD45RO-negative CD62L-positive naive CD4 T cells. The TCR originated in a person between 25 and 70 years old in good health. The CDR3 DNA is TGTGCCAGCAGTTTGCGAAACTATGGCTACACCTTC. This encodes CASSLRNYGYTF.